This entry is about one T cell receptor beta chain. The CDR3 spans 14 residues. Per germline, CDR1 DFQATT and CDR2 SNEGSKA (reference sequence). The trim removed 6 bases at V and 3 bases at J, leaving 9 bases unmatched. RNA transcripts served as the template for amplifying TCR beta CDR3 regions. The HTBI primer set was used in a first-round RT-PCR of the TCR CDR3. TCRdb redid the calling of the multiplex PCR reads with MiXCR, one entry per CDR3 protein. Here the sample spans roughly 710,000 distinct CDR3 sequences, approximately 40% being singletons. The sample belongs to a study of T cells in Graves' hyperthyroidism and ophthalmopathy.

Specimen: blood. The J gene is TRBJ2-5, the V gene TRBV20-1, with TRBD1 matching 8 bases. The receptor comes from a woman in her thirties or forties with Graves' hyperthyroidism. CDR3 residues: CSAIPPTGEETQYF. The CDR3, as DNA: TGCAGTGCCATCCCTCCGACAGGGGAAGAGACCCAGTACTTC.